Listed below are T cell receptor beta chains from one sample, sequenced in a study of T cell responses to AZD1222 COVID-19 vaccine. Sequencing was performed with immunoSEQ multiplex PCR; in TCRdb, only in-frame clones are kept and a portion is missing. The sample yields some 110,000 clones, around nine tenths seen once. The starting material was peripheral blood, obtained 28 days after the second AZD1222 dose. All receptors come from an adult who received the AZD1222 COVID-19 vaccine. The CDR3 runs from the conserved cysteine through the conserved F or W. Fields, in order: clone size, V gene, J gene, D gene, CDR3 length, CDR3 DNA, CDR3 protein. D genes are given only for firm matches. Size tells how often a clone was seen (once, few, many) or the class of an expanded clone, and some rows leave it out.

abundance: NA; v_gene: TRBV5-1; j_gene: TRBJ2-3; d_gene: NA; len: 15; CDR3nt: TGCGCCAGCAGCTTGGACGGGACCTTCACAGATACGCAGTATTTT; CDR3aa: CASSLDGTFTDTQYF
abundance: NA; v_gene: TRBV15; j_gene: TRBJ1-1; d_gene: NA; len: 13; CDR3nt: TGTGCCACCAGCAGAGCCAGTAACACTGAAGCTTTCTTT; CDR3aa: CATSRASNTEAFF
abundance: NA; v_gene: TRBV5-4; j_gene: TRBJ1-1; d_gene: NA; len: 17; CDR3nt: TGTGCCAGCAGCTCCTCGCACAAGGGGCGTAGTGAAAGGGAAGCTTTCTTT; CDR3aa: CASSSSHKGRSEREAFF
abundance: NA; v_gene: TRBV27; j_gene: TRBJ1-2; d_gene: NA; len: 15; CDR3nt: TGTGCCAGCAGTCCCATCACGGCAGGATCCTATGGCTACACCTTC; CDR3aa: CASSPITAGSYGYTF
abundance: few; v_gene: TRBV24-1; j_gene: TRBJ2-7; d_gene: NA; len: 12; CDR3nt: TGTGCCACCAGTGATGGGGGAGGCGAGCAGTACTTC; CDR3aa: CATSDGGGEQYF
abundance: NA; v_gene: TRBV2; j_gene: TRBJ1-1; d_gene: NA; len: 17; CDR3nt: TGTGCCAGCAGTGAATTGGCGGGGACCTTCCTGAACACTGAAGCTTTCTTT; CDR3aa: CASSELAGTFLNTEAFF
abundance: once; v_gene: TRBV11-2; j_gene: TRBJ2-2; d_gene: TRBD1; len: 15; CDR3nt: TGTGCCAGCAGCCCCCGGGACAGGGGATCCGGGGAGCTGTTTTTT; CDR3aa: CASSPRDRGSGELFF
abundance: NA; v_gene: TRBV4-3; j_gene: TRBJ1-2; d_gene: TRBD1; len: 16; CDR3nt: TGCGCCAGCAGCCAGCGACAGGGGGCACTTAACTATGGCTACACCTTC; CDR3aa: CASSQRQGALNYGYTF
abundance: NA; v_gene: TRBV19; j_gene: TRBJ2-5; d_gene: NA; len: 15; CDR3nt: TGTGCCAGTAGTATAGACGGGGGTGGGCAAGAGACCCAGTACTTC; CDR3aa: CASSIDGGGQETQYF
abundance: NA; v_gene: TRBV10-3; j_gene: TRBJ1-1; d_gene: NA; len: 16; CDR3nt: TGTGCCATCAGTGAGAGGGACACCTCCCTCCCCGGAGAAGCTTTCTTT; CDR3aa: CAISERDTSLPGEAFF
abundance: once; v_gene: TRBV30; j_gene: TRBJ2-7; d_gene: NA; len: 14; CDR3nt: TGTGCCTGGAGTGTTTGGGGAAGGGGTTACGAGCAGTACTTC; CDR3aa: CAWSVWGRGYEQYF